The sequence of this TCR beta chain was determined in a study of T cells in Graves' hyperthyroidism and ophthalmopathy (dated by TCRdb to between 2017 and 2020). For the study in its entirety: Peripheral blood was sampled at the time of initial diagnosis, prior to any treatment. Whether ophthalmopathy could be predicted prospectively was tested in an independent validation cohort made up of some 20 hyperthyroidism patients plus 17 patients who later progressed to ophthalmopathy. For training and testing, the roughly 97 patients in the discovery cohort were randomly divided in a 7:3 ratio. Once sampling was done, hyperthyroidism patients were given methimazole at a starting dose of 30 mg daily, whereas ophthalmopathy patients were given high-dose intravenous methylprednisolone. In addition, the study compared T-cell repertoires in thyroid tissue and in blood from about 6 Graves' hyperthyroidism patients. The paper describes TCR Vbeta CDR3 sequencing of 135 peripheral blood samples, made up of some 40 ophthalmopathy patients, around 73 hyperthyroidism patients and roughly 17 progressor patients. TCR V-J signatures able to tell the groups apart were searched for in a discovery cohort of 100 patients, of whom 43 had Graves' ophthalmopathy and roughly 58 had stable Graves' hyperthyroidism. The investigation overall reported the following: Most expanded thyroid clonotypes (frequency above 0.001) were also detected in blood, suggesting blood repertoires may reflect thyroid immune responses. Ophthalmopathy was separated from stable hyperthyroidism by a 13 V-J signature model, with around 90% sensitivity and just over 81% specificity obtained in cross-validation and 80%/75% obtained in testing. Sample size was not statistically predetermined, and blinding of investigators to group allocation was not performed. In validation, progression to ophthalmopathy was predicted by the model with 65% to 71% sensitivity and roughly 72% specificity, a median of roughly six months before onset.

V and J lose 2 bases and 5 bases, and a span of 9 bases separates them. CDR3 length: 13 amino acids, cysteine to phenylalanine. Only the CDR3 DNA is retained, 39 bases long and in frame from the first base. Sequences LGHNT (CDR1) and FRNRAP (CDR2) are obtained from the germline V gene. In the ophthalmopathy patients, disease was moderately to severely active, with a Clinical Activity Score of 3 or more, a NOSPECS grade of 4 or more, and a duration of less than 3 months. Exclusion was applied to patients with uncontrolled infections, other autoimmune diseases, pregnancy or lactation. Diagnoses were based on clinical symptoms, serum thyroxine and TRAb, thyroid ultrasound and orbital computed tomography. Ficoll-Paque density gradient centrifugation was used to isolate PBMCs from around 10 ml of fresh peripheral blood. Trizol reagent was used to extract total RNA, and RNA quality was then checked on an Agilent 2100 Bioanalyzer.

The TCR beta CDR3 regions were amplified from RNA transcripts. For the first round of RT-PCR on the TCR CDR3, the HTBI primer set was used together with the Qiagen OneStep RT-PCR kit. Libraries were constructed in a second round of multiplex PCR, after which size selection and purification were carried out. The libraries were sequenced on an Illumina HiSeq2000 using paired-end 100 bp reads. The study's own analysis went as follows. Raw data were processed with SOAPnuke, discarding reads with adapters, uncalled bases, mean Phred below 15, or no exact constant-primer or identifier match. COPE v1.2.5 was used to merge high-quality paired reads, and clonotypes were defined as unique nucleotide sequences. MiTCR v1.1 was used to align clonotypes to the IMGT TRBV, TRBD and TRBJ reference segments. The analysis was restricted to V-J combinations with a frequency above 0.0001, which together covered just over 99% of the repertoires. A TCS score was defined as the ratio between F50 (clonal expansion) and ExV (chaos), using BLOSUM62-based TCRdist between CDR3 peptides within each V-J. Welch's t-statistics and random forest reduced around 550 V-J features to 10 to 15, which were used in a naive Bayes classifier (R e1071). Thyroid-blood repertoire similarity was quantified with the Morisita-Horn index. TCRdb itself trimmed the public reads at Q25 with fastp, ran MiXCR and retained productive beta chains. Rows matching on CDR3 protein sequence are summarized as one entry with the most common DNA and genes. In this record, the V and J calls reflect TCRdb's handling and not the investigators' own analysis. Across this sample there are fewer than 650,000 distinct CDR3 sequences, with around 15% seen only once. The ten top clones hold around 4.1% of the sample.

There are many counts of this clonotype. What antigen it recognizes has not been identified. No clone much larger than this one lies a single base away; base qualities are absent. The TCR was taken from a woman aged 40 to 50 with Graves' ophthalmopathy. The sequenced material came from blood. Here the chain combines TRBV12-5 and TRBJ1-2; no D gene can be assigned with confidence. The DNA is TGTGCTAGTGGTTTGACCCTCAAATATGGCTACACCTTC. This translates into CASGLTLKYGYTF.